This TCR beta chain was recovered during a study of regulatory T cells in long-lasting Graves disease. Time point meaning: persistent/refractory GD, antithyroid drugs over 5 years with positive TRAb. With RNA extracted from PBMCs as input, the TCR library was made. Library construction for TCR beta used iRepertoire HTBI primers and Arm-PCR of CDR3 regions. TCRdb recomputed calls from the multiplex PCR reads with MiXCR, one row per CDR3 protein. The sample includes approximately 290,000 distinct CDR3 sequences, under 25% of them seen just once. The germline V gene encodes CDR1 MNHEY and CDR2 SMNVEV (reference sequence). V trimming: 5 bases; J trimming: 5 bases; junction bases outside the gene matches: 3. This CDR3 is built from 13 residues.

The chain employs TRBV27 and TRBJ2-7; TRBD2 agrees at 10 bases. Source: peripheral blood mononuclear cells (PBMCs), taken when the disease was refractory, from a patient treated with antithyroid drugs. The sequence derives from a female donor with Graves disease. The CDR3: CASSLAGVNEQYF. As DNA, the CDR3 is TGTGCCAGCAGTCTAGCGGGAGTAAACGAGCAGTACTTC.